Each of the 23 T cell receptor delta chains below was sequenced from the same sample in a study of gamma-delta T cells after stem cell transplantation. TCRdb reprocessed the RT-PCR reads using CATT. The table shows 13,000 or so delta-chain clones, with 30% to 35% occurring only once. Input material: gamma-delta T cells. The source of these receptors is a human donor. It is not recorded whose cells these are; they may come from a transplant donor.

The V gene is TRDV2, the J gene TRDJ1, with D hard to call. CDR3 length: 16 residues. With 0 bases removed from V and 3 bases from J, the gap between germline ends came to 16 bases. Germline V gene data show CDR1 as GEAIGNYY and CDR2 as EKD. The CDR3 loop is CACDTEGPEAADKLIF. For the CDR3, the DNA is TGTGCCTGTGACACCGAAGGGCCCGAAGCCGCCGATAAACTCATCTTT.

The chain is built from TRDV1 and TRDJ1, with TRDD2 matching over 9 bases. The junction had 23 bases not matched to a gene; V was cut back by 0 bases and J by 0 bases. Germline V lookup: CDR1 TSWWSYY, CDR2 QGS. CDR3 size: 23 residues. The CDR3 DNA sequence: TGTGCTCTTGGGGAACTAACCCCTTCCTACAGAGGCGGGAGGCCACCCTACACCGATAAACTCATCTTT. As protein: CALGELTPSYRGGRPPYTDKLIF.

About this clone: Its ends do not fully match the called genes, so a read error is possible. The rearrangement joins TRDV1 to TRDJ1; 9 bases fit TRDD3. Germline V CDR1 and CDR2: TSWWSYY, QGS. This CDR3 contains 25 residues. In nucleotides, the CDR3 is TGTGCTATTGGGGACTTCCGAAGGTCTTCCTATTGCCTGGGGGATGGGGGTAGGTTTACCGATAAACTCATCTTT. Protein: CAIGDFRRSSYCLGDGGRFTDKLIF.

This rearrangement joins TRDV2 to TRDJ1; 8 positions match TRDD3. CDR1 GEAIGNYY and CDR2 EKD come from the germline V gene. This CDR3 contains 13 residues. With 3 bases clipped from V and 4 bases from J, the junction kept 3 bases outside the gene matches. The CDR3: CACDYWGVDKLIF. Written as DNA, the CDR3 is TGTGCCTGTGACTACTGGGGGGTCGATAAACTCATCTTT.

By frequency in the sample, this clone is medium-sized. The rearrangement joins TRDV2 to TRDJ2, with TRDD3 as a possible D gene (5 bases). V lost 6 bases and J 4 bases, leaving 26 bases between the germline ends. The CDR3 runs 18 residues. Looked up from germline, CDR1 is GEAIGNYY and CDR2 is EKD. CDR3 amino acids: CACTLQAAVRGPTAQLFF. The CDR3 DNA sequence: TGTGCCTGTACTCTACAGGCGGCGGTCCGGGGGCCGACAGCACAACTCTTCTTT.

The chain links TRDV1 to TRDJ1; TRDD3 matches at 9 bases. The germline V gene encodes CDR1 TSWWSYY and CDR2 QGS. The CDR3 covers 21 residues. Trimming took 4 bases from V and 3 from J; bases not matched to a gene: 24. The CDR3 bases are TGTGCTCTTGGGGTAGGACCCACTCTGTACGACTGGGGGAGGAAGGCCGATAAACTCATCTTT. Residues: CALGVGPTLYDWGRKADKLIF.

This clone was counted a few times. Being one base from a much bigger clone, this may be a read error. The same CDR3 arises from other DNA sequences in this sample as well. V usage is TRDV2 and J usage is TRDJ3; TRDD3 aligns across 11 bases. V shed 1 base, J shed 0 bases, and the junction held 4 bases outside the gene matches. Germline CDR1 and CDR2: GEAIGNYY and EKD. This CDR3 spans 19 amino acids. CDR3 sequence (DNA): TGTGCCTGTGACACAGTACTGGGGGATAGCTCCTGGGACACCCGACAGATGTTTTTC. This sequence encodes CACDTVLGDSSWDTRQMFF.

The chain is built from TRDV1 and TRDJ1; 11 positions agree with TRDD3. Germline trimming cut 1 base from V and 2 bases from J; bases unmatched to any gene: 15. In germline, CDR1 is TSWWSYY, CDR2 QGS. This CDR3 has 20 amino acids. The CDR3 nucleotides are TGTGCTCTTGGGGAACCTCCCCTGGGGGATACCCCAGGTAGAACCGATAAACTCATCTTT. Protein sequence: CALGEPPLGDTPGRTDKLIF.

There are a few counts of this clone. The chain combines TRDV2 with TRDJ1; 10 nucleotides agree with TRDD3. Trimming at V came to 1 base and at J to 0 bases, leaving 7 bases not matched to a gene. The CDR3 sequence is 17 residues long. Germline lookup yields CDR1 GEAIGNYY and CDR2 EKD. The CDR3 protein is CACDTGPTGGYTDKLIF. DNA of the CDR3: TGTGCCTGTGACACGGGGCCCACTGGGGGATACACCGATAAACTCATCTTT.

The table lists this clone with a few counts. This chain connects TRDV2 to TRDJ1, with 9 nucleotides matching TRDD3. Germline CDR1 is GEAIGNYY and CDR2 is EKD. The ends lost 0 bases at V and 3 bases at J; junction bases unmatched: 16. The CDR3 totals 19 residues. CDR3 in amino acids: CACDTLWPTGDTGADKLIF. DNA of the CDR3: TGTGCCTGTGACACCCTTTGGCCCACGGGGGATACTGGTGCCGATAAACTCATCTTT.

The chain joins TRDV3 to TRDJ1; no reliable D call. Trimming removed 5 bases at V and 0 bases at J, with 31 bases between. This CDR3 comprises 19 residues. Per germline, CDR1 TVYSNPD and CDR2 GDNSRS (reference sequence). For the CDR3, the DNA is TGTGCCATTCTGAGGTGTGGCAACGGGGTATGCCCGTACACCGATAAACTCATCTTT. Amino acids: CAILRCGNGVCPYTDKLIF. Complete variable domain (other parts from reference TRDV3 and TRDJ1): CDKVTQSSPDQTVASGSEVVLLCTYDTVYSNPDLFWYRIRPDYSFQFVFYGDNSRSEGADFTQGRFSVKHILTQKAFHLVISPVRTEDSATYYCAILRCGNGVCPYTDKLIFGKGTRVTVEP.

CDR3 DNA: TGTGCTCTTGGGGAGCGGCCCTTTGCATTACTGGGGGTAAGAGCGGGAGCCGATAAACTCATCTTT. Its translation is CALGERPFALLGVRAGADKLIF. The chain employs TRDV1 and TRDJ1; 8 bases agree with TRDD3. The CDR3 runs to 22 residues. Germline-derived CDR1 and CDR2 are TSWWSYY and QGS. J was trimmed by 3 bases and V by 3 bases; bases with no gene match: 27.

Worth noting for this clone: One junction end does not reproduce the germline sequence, and a read error may be involved. The chain carries TRDV1 and TRDJ3, with 10 bases that match TRDD3. From germline, CDR1 is TSWWSYY and CDR2 QGS. CDR3 size: 18 residues. The CDR3 coding sequence is TGTGCTCTTGGGGAAGGGGTTGGGGGATACTGGGACACCCGACAGGTGTTTTTC. Amino acid sequence: CALGEGVGGYWDTRQVFF.

This clone was observed a handful of times. TCRdb and the translated DNA give different amino acids at residue 10; the protein presented here is the one translated from the DNA. This sequence joins TRDV2 and TRDJ2; 8 bases are shared with TRDD3. The CDR3 consists of 16 residues. V was pared by 1 base and J by 4 bases, with 7 bases of the junction left unmatched. CDR1 is GEAIGNYY and CDR2 is EKD in the germline V gene. The DNA of the CDR3 is TGTGCCTGTGACACGTTAGGGGATACTTCGACAGCACAACTCTTCTTT. Its protein is CACDTLGDTSTAQLFF.

V and J are TRDV1 and TRDJ1; 7 nucleotides agree with TRDD3. J was trimmed by 0 bases and V by 1 base; bases with no gene match: 20. The CDR3 consists of 21 residues. CDR1 and CDR2 from the germline V gene are TSWWSYY and QGS. CDR3 sequence (DNA): TGTGCTCTTGGGGAACACTGGGGAATAGGGATCCCCAAGTGGTACACCGATAAACTCATCTTT. It is translated as CALGEHWGIGIPKWYTDKLIF.

The chain combines TRAV29/DV5 with TRDJ1; TRDD3 matches 8 bases. The germline V gene encodes CDR1 NSMFDY and CDR2 ISSIKDK. This CDR3 has 19 residues. J lost 0 bases, V lost 0 bases, and 16 bases had no gene match. The DNA of the CDR3 is TGTGCAGCAAGCGAGGGGTACTGGGGGCCAAGGGGTAACACCGATAAACTCATCTTT. It yields the protein CAASEGYWGPRGNTDKLIF.

This clone was seen a handful of times. V gene TRDV2 combines with J gene TRDJ1; 11 positions agree with TRDD3. With 0 bases clipped from V and 3 bases from J, the junction kept 11 bases outside the gene matches. The CDR3 consists of 18 residues. Per the germline V gene, CDR1 is GEAIGNYY and CDR2 is EKD. CDR3 region: CACDTNYWGILDADKLIF. The CDR3 nucleotides read TGTGCCTGTGACACCAACTACTGGGGGATATTGGACGCCGATAAACTCATCTTT.

This chain joins TRDV3 and TRDJ1; 12 bases match TRDD3. This CDR3 comprises 22 residues. Germline assignment: CDR1 TVYSNPD and CDR2 GDNSRS (reference sequence). The V and J ends lost 2 bases and 2 bases, in that order; junction bases with no gene match: 27. The chain's CDR3 is CAFVFCSCDLGDTPPQTDKLIF. CDR3 bases: TGTGCCTTTGTCTTCTGTTCCTGCGACCTGGGGGATACGCCCCCACAGACCGATAAACTCATCTTT.

This clone was observed a handful of times. The chain recombines TRDV2 with TRDJ3; tentative D call: TRDD3 (5 bases). Germline V lookup: CDR1 GEAIGNYY, CDR2 EKD. The CDR3 sequence is 20 residues long. Between the trimmed V and J ends, which lost 0 bases and 0 bases, there was a span of 17 bases. CDR3 in DNA: TGTGCCTGTGACACCGTCCGCGGGGGCCCAACCTCCTGGGACACCCGACAGATGTTTTTC. As protein: CACDTVRGGPTSWDTRQMFF.

This clone was observed a handful of times. This chain joins TRDV2 and TRDJ1, with 13 nucleotides matching TRDD3. In germline, CDR1 is GEAIGNYY, CDR2 EKD. CDR3 length: 18 residues. The V gene end was trimmed by 0 bases and the J gene end by 2 bases; junction bases not matched to a gene: 8. The CDR3 reads CACDTAILGDTHTDKLIF. CDR3 DNA sequence: TGTGCCTGTGACACCGCCATACTGGGGGATACGCATACCGATAAACTCATCTTT.

The rearrangement links TRDV1 to TRDJ1; 7 nucleotides align to TRDD3. V trimming: 3 bases; J trimming: 0 bases; junction bases outside the gene matches: 31. The CDR3 length is 24 residues. Germline values: CDR1 TSWWSYY, CDR2 QGS. The CDR3 nucleotides read TGTGCTCTTGGGGAGGCCTCCCCCCCGTGTACTGGGGATATGAGGCCAGGATACACCGATAAACTCATCTTT. Residues: CALGEASPPCTGDMRPGYTDKLIF.

J is TRDJ1 and V is TRDV1; 12 positions agree with TRDD3. Germline CDR1 TSWWSYY, CDR2 QGS. V lost 6 bases and J lost 2; bases outside the gene matches: 4. This CDR3 is 15 amino acids long. The CDR3, as DNA: TGTGCTCTTGGCGTACTGGGGGATACAACCGATAAACTCATCTTT. This encodes CALGVLGDTTDKLIF.

This clone showed up just a few times. The chain is built from TRDV1 and TRDJ1; weak D call: TRDD3 (8 bases). Germline-derived CDR1 and CDR2 are TSWWSYY and QGS. With 5 bases removed from V and 3 bases from J, the gap between germline ends came to 40 bases. The CDR3 extends over 23 amino acids. The CDR3: CALGPKPPLGPSSYWGFPDKLIF. For the CDR3, the DNA is TGTGCTCTTGGGCCCAAACCCCCACTTGGCCCTTCCTCTTACTGGGGGTTTCCCGATAAACTCATCTTT.